The subject of this entry is one TCR beta chain. The data are from a study of monozygotic twins with inflammatory bowel disease. Reprocessing the 5' RACE reads, TCRdb reports a single entry for every CDR3 protein and omits DNA. The sample table includes around 190,000 distinct CDR3 sequences. Sequencing was carried out using blood. The sequence was obtained from a human donor with ulcerative colitis or Crohn's disease, or a healthy co-twin of an affected twin (not recorded which).

The CDR3 region is CASSWGGSKDSPLHF. The chain links TRBV6-2 or TRBV6-3 to TRBJ1-6. This CDR3 has 15 residues. Germline V lookup: CDR1 MNHEY, CDR2 SVGEGT.